Below, 10 T cell receptor beta chains from the same sample are listed, as sequenced in a study of blood T cell repertoires in COVID-19. Clones were sequenced by immunoSEQ multiplex PCR, and TCRdb holds only the in-frame ones, with some missing. The table has 150,000 to 200,000 clones, 81% seen once; the top ten hold 9.5% to 15%. Sequencing was carried out using peripheral blood. These receptors were collected from a woman of 80 years or more with COVID-19, enrolled during active disease.

The chain combines TRBV11-2 with TRBJ2-1, with D perhaps matching TRBD1 (6 bases). The germline V gene has CDR1 SGHAT and CDR2 FQNNGV. This CDR3 has 15 amino acids. V was pared by 5 bases and J by 4 bases, with 15 bases between. The CDR3 nucleotides read TGTGCCAGCAGCGTCAGGACAGCCTCATACAATGAGCAGTTCTTC. The encoded protein is CASSVRTASYNEQFF.

J is TRBJ1-1 and V is TRBV12-3 or TRBV12-4; no reliable D call. V lost 3 bases and J 6 bases, leaving 11 bases between the germline ends. This CDR3 region has 13 residues. CDR3 sequence reads: CASSFSSSAEAFF. CDR3 sequence (DNA): TGTGCCAGCAGTTTCTCGAGTAGTGCTGAAGCTTTCTTT.

This clone turned up a few times. The gene calls are TRBV29-1 and TRBJ1-2; D gene unclear. The CDR3 extends over 13 amino acids. CDR1 and CDR2 (germline): SQVTM, ANQGSEA. V lost 5 bases and J 2 bases, leaving 12 bases between the germline ends. The CDR3 reads CSVSELGNYGYTF. The CDR3 region has the DNA TGCAGCGTTTCCGAGCTAGGAAACTATGGCTACACCTTC.

This chain connects TRBV19 to TRBJ1-1; D might be TRBD1 (5 bases). The CDR3 covers 15 residues. CDR1 and CDR2 from the germline V gene are LNHDA and SQIVND (reference sequence). V dropped 3 bases and J dropped 2 bases, with 13 bases sitting between them. CDR3 in DNA: TGTGCCAGTAGTATCCCCGGAGGGGTTAACACTGAAGCTTTCTTT. As protein: CASSIPGGVNTEAFF.

The chain joins TRBV16 to TRBJ2-3; 7 positions agree with TRBD2. The CDR3 covers 21 residues. The V and J ends lost 5 bases and 5 bases, in that order; junction bases with no gene match: 28. From germline, CDR1 is KGHSY and CDR2 FQNENV. CDR3 sequence: CASSFPVEGMASGYTQDTQYF. The CDR3 nucleotides read TGTGCCAGCAGCTTCCCCGTTGAGGGGATGGCTAGCGGATACACGCAAGATACGCAGTATTTT.

This rearrangement joins TRBV5-4 to TRBJ2-5; 8 bases are shared with TRBD1. Germline lookup yields CDR1 SGHNT and CDR2 YYREEE (reference sequence). V shed 4 bases, J shed 5 bases, and the junction held 10 bases outside the gene matches. CDR3 length: 15 residues. CDR3 loop: CASSPSGGFLETQYF. The CDR3 DNA sequence: TGTGCCAGCAGCCCCTCAGGGGGCTTTCTCGAGACCCAGTACTTC.

V gene TRBV5-5 combines with J gene TRBJ2-5; TRBD2 agrees at 10 bases. Per the germline V gene, CDR1 is SGHKS and CDR2 is YYEKEE (reference sequence). Trimming took 0 bases from V and 2 from J; bases not matched to a gene: 4. The CDR3 has 16 amino acids. Written as DNA, the CDR3 is TGTGCCAGCAGCTTGGCCCCTAGCGGGGGTCAAGAGACCCAGTACTTC. Translating it yields CASSLAPSGGQETQYF.

The gene calls are TRBV7-9 and TRBJ1-2; unclear D gene. Germline V CDR1 and CDR2: SEHNR, FQNEAQ (reference sequence). This CDR3 region has 14 residues. Trimming cost V 3 bases and J 5 bases, with 13 bases left between them. The DNA of the CDR3 is TGTGCCAGCAGCTTCTCCGGGGAAATATATGGCTACACCTTC. Its translation is CASSFSGEIYGYTF.

The rearrangement joins TRBV5-1 to TRBJ1-6, with TRBD1 matching over 7 bases. The V segment lost 3 bases and the J segment 10 bases; nucleotides outside the gene matches: 10. The CDR3 has 15 amino acids. The germline CDR1 and CDR2 sequences are SGHRS and YFSETQ. The CDR3 spells CASSSAGTEGSPLHF. The CDR3 nucleotides are TGCGCCAGCAGCTCGGCCGGGACAGAGGGCTCACCCCTCCACTTT.

The chain combines TRBV15 with TRBJ2-2; 9 nucleotides line up with TRBD2. The germline gives CDR1 LNHNV, CDR2 YYDKDF (reference sequence). The CDR3 runs to 17 residues. J gave up 3 bases and V 1 base, and 6 bases lay outside the gene matches. CDR3 sequence: CATSRARASGDTGELFF. The CDR3 region has the DNA TGTGCCACCAGCAGAGCCAGGGCTAGCGGGGACACCGGGGAGCTGTTTTTT.